What follows describes a single TCR beta chain. Original processing notes: Estimation of nucleated cell counts was performed using reference gene primer amplification. Measured with immunoSEQ multiplex PCR; TCRdb has only the in-frame clones, and not every one. V and J calls and clone size are those listed in that table; D and trimming were worked out from the DNA. The table has some 90,000 clones, roughly 89% seen once. The source of the sample is a study of blood T cell repertoires in COVID-19. Across the whole study: From the United States, Italy and Spain came samples of acute and convalescent COVID-19. Sources were T cells, B-cell-depleted T cells, or PBMCs; the material itself was cDNA or gDNA.

V lost 4 bases to trimming and J lost 3 bases; unmatched junction nucleotides: 9. The CDR3 has 16 residues. Germline values: CDR1 KGHSH, CDR2 LQKENI. The clonotype originates from a man in his forties or fifties with acute or convalescent COVID-19. Material for sequencing was peripheral blood. This sequence joins TRBV18 and TRBJ2-7; 10 positions agree with TRBD1. CDR3: CASSHRDRGGDYEQYV. CDR3 DNA sequence: TGTGCCAGCTCACACCGGGACAGGGGTGGCGACTACGAGCAGTACGTC.